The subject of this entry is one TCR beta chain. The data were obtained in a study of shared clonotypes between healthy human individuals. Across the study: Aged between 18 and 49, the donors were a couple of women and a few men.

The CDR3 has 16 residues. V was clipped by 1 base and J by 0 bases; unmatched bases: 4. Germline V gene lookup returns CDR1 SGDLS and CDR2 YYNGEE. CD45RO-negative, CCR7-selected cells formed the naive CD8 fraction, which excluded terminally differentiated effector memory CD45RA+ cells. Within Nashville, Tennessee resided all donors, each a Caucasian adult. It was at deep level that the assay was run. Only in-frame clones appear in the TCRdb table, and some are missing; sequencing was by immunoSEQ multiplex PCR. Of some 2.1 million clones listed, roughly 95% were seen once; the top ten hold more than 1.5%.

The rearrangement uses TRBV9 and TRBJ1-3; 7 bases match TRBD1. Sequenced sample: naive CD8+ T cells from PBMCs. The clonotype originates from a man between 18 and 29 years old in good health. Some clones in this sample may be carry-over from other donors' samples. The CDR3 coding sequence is TGTGCCAGCAGCGTAAACAGGGGCCTCTCTGGAAACACCATATATTTT. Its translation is CASSVNRGLSGNTIYF.